This T cell receptor (beta chain) is drawn from a study of blood T cell repertoires in COVID-19. Overall study: There were acute and convalescent COVID-19 samples, and they came from the United States, Italy and Spain.

The CDR3 contains 15 residues. J lost 4 bases, V lost 0 bases, and 5 bases had no gene match. Germline V gene sequence: CDR1 MNHNS, CDR2 SASEGT. The table came from immunoSEQ multiplex PCR; TCRdb's copy has only in-frame clones and leaves some out. This sample has around 130,000 clones, with 88% found just once. This clone was recorded once. The chain couples TRBV6-1 to TRBJ2-7, with TRBD2 matching over 8 bases. This TCR was recovered from a man aged 65-85 years with active COVID-19. The sequencing sample was made of peripheral blood. CDR3 loop: CASSEARGVGYEQYF. The CDR3 DNA reads as TGTGCCAGCAGTGAAGCGCGGGGGGTAGGTTACGAGCAGTACTTC.